These 19 T cell receptor beta chains were sequenced from one sample in a study of identifying expanded T cells in peripheral blood. The data were produced by immunoSEQ multiplex PCR, yet TCRdb's version contains in-frame clones alone and is incomplete. The sample contains about 80,000 clones, 84% of which appear only once. The specimen sequenced was blood. The receptors originated from a person aged 18 to 75 in good health.

This rearrangement joins TRBV11-3 to TRBJ2-5; D tentatively fits TRBD1 or TRBD2 (5 bases each). V was shortened by 4 bases and J by 2 bases, with 11 bases between the two germline ends. Germline V gene lookup returns CDR1 SGHNT and CDR2 YENEEA. There are 14 residues in the CDR3. In DNA, the CDR3 is TGTGCCAGCAGCTCCGGGACCGCGCAAGAGACCCAGTACTTC. It yields the protein CASSSGTAQETQYF.

The V call is TRBV5-4, the J call TRBJ2-7; the D gene is possibly TRBD2 (6 bases). Germline V gene sequence: CDR1 SGHNT, CDR2 YYREEE (reference sequence). CDR3 size: 15 residues. The ends were cut back, 1 base at V and 3 bases at J, with 14 bases in the middle. CDR3 in amino acids: CASSLMGLEGYEQYF. Written as DNA, the CDR3 is TGTGCCAGCAGCTTGATGGGACTCGAGGGCTACGAGCAGTACTTC. The complete variable domain, with remaining parts taken from reference TRBV5-4 and TRBJ2-7, reads ETGVTQSPTHLIKTRGQQVTLRCSSQSGHNTVSWYQQALGQGPQFIFQYYREEENGRGNFPPRFSGLQFPNYSSELNVNALELDDSALYLCASSLMGLEGYEQYFGPGTRLTVT.

This sequence joins TRBV11-2 and TRBJ1-1; D is unresolved. The V and J ends lost 5 bases and 0 bases respectively, with 13 bases between them. The CDR3 loop spans 15 amino acids. Per the germline V gene, CDR1 is SGHAT and CDR2 is FQNNGV. CDR3: CASSLAGPLNTEAFF. CDR3 bases: TGTGCCAGCAGCCTCGCCGGACCCTTGAACACTGAAGCTTTCTTT.

The chain is built from TRBV4-3 and TRBJ2-3; 10 bases match TRBD2. From germline, CDR1 is LGHNA and CDR2 YSLEER. With 1 base clipped from V and 4 bases from J, the junction kept 5 bases outside the gene matches. The CDR3 runs 16 residues. The CDR3 spells CASSQVILAGADTQYF. CDR3 nucleotide sequence: TGCGCCAGCAGCCAAGTGATCCTAGCGGGAGCAGATACGCAGTATTTT.

This chain links TRBV6-1 with TRBJ2-7; tentative D call: TRBD2 (6 bases). This CDR3 region has 13 residues. The germline gives CDR1 MNHNS, CDR2 SASEGT. V lost 8 bases to trimming and J lost 3 bases, with 14 bases between them. Here the CDR3 DNA reads TGTGCCAGCTTGGAGAGGCGGGGCTACGAGCAGTACTTC. Protein sequence: CASLERRGYEQYF.

The DNA of the CDR3 is TGTGCCAGCAGCCTCCCTCAGGGGGGAGAAAACGAGCAGTACTTC. Protein product: CASSLPQGGENEQYF. This chain joins TRBV28 and TRBJ2-7, with a possible D match to TRBD1 (7 bases). With 6 bases removed from V and 5 bases from J, the gap between germline ends came to 20 bases. The CDR3 sequence is 15 residues long. The germline gives CDR1 MDHEN, CDR2 SYDVKM.

This chain uses TRBV6-6 with TRBJ2-5; 8 bases are a match to TRBD1. This CDR3 has 15 amino acids. J was trimmed by 5 bases and V by 3 bases; bases with no gene match: 8. Germline V gene data show CDR1 as MNHNY and CDR2 as SVGAGI (reference sequence). The CDR3 spells CASSYGQGKLETQYF. CDR3 DNA sequence: TGTGCCAGCAGTTATGGACAGGGAAAACTGGAGACCCAGTACTTC.

The count of this clone is one. The CDR3 DNA is TGCGCCAGCAGTCAATCGCGCCGGCGGAACACTGAAGCTTTCTTT. Translating it yields CASSQSRRRNTEAFF. The rearrangement joins TRBV23-1 to TRBJ1-1, with no clear D. TRBV23-1 carries the ORF label, with uncertain function. The germline V and J ends were trimmed by 0 bases and 1 base, with 9 bases remaining between them. The CDR3 contains 15 residues.

Only a few counts were recorded for this clone. The J gene is TRBJ1-1, the V gene TRBV14; D gene ambiguous. The CDR3 length is 15 residues. Germline V gene sequence: CDR1 SGHDN, CDR2 FVKESK. Trimming pared 2 bases from V and 1 base from J, leaving 11 bases between. The CDR3 DNA reads as TGTGCCAGCAGCCAATGGGCCTTAGGGAACACTGAAGCTTTCTTT. Protein sequence: CASSQWALGNTEAFF. Using reference TRBV14 and TRBJ1-1 for the parts outside the CDR3, the full variable domain is EAGVTQFPSHSVIEKGQTVTLRCDPISGHDNLYWYRRVMGKEIKFLLHFVKESKQDESGMPNNRFLAERTGGTYSTLKVQPAELEDSGVYFCASSQWALGNTEAFFGQGTRLTVV.

This chain joins TRBV28 and TRBJ1-2; possibly TRBD1 for D (5 bases). The ends were cut back, 4 bases at V and 5 bases at J, with 14 bases in the middle. The CDR3 sequence is 14 residues long. Germline V gives CDR1 MDHEN, CDR2 SYDVKM. The CDR3 nucleotides read TGTGCCAGCAGTTGGCCGACAGCCGAGTATGGCTACACCTTC. This sequence encodes CASSWPTAEYGYTF.

The chain joins TRBV10-3 to TRBJ2-1; 10 bases align to TRBD2. The CDR3 extends over 15 amino acids. Losses at the gene ends were 7 bases for V and 0 bases for J; bases not matched to a gene: 3. Germline loops: CDR1 ENHRY, CDR2 SYGVKD. The CDR3 DNA follows: TGTGCCATCAAACTAGCGGGGAGCTCCTACAATGAGCAGTTCTTC. Its protein product is CAIKLAGSSYNEQFF.

In the case of this clone: The DNA is omitted, as the CDR3 cannot be located on it reliably, and the CDR3 follows TCRdb's listing. V usage is TRBV6-5 and J usage is TRBJ1-3. Germline V lookup: CDR1 MNHEY, CDR2 SVGAGI. The CDR3 extends over 14 residues, inclusive of both ends. This chain's CDR3 is CASSTSSSGNTIYF.

J is TRBJ2-7 and V is TRBV4-3; D gene uncertain. From germline, CDR1 is LGHNA and CDR2 YSLEER. The CDR3 covers 15 residues. Trimming took off 0 bases at V and 1 base at J, with 10 bases between the two ends. CDR3 region: CASSQDRGYSYEQYF. In DNA form, the CDR3 reads TGCGCCAGCAGCCAAGATCGAGGATATTCCTACGAGCAGTACTTC.

The chain carries TRBV30 and TRBJ2-3, with a weak D call TRBD2 (6 bases). The CDR3 totals 13 residues. V lost 2 bases, J lost 5 bases, and 11 bases lay in between. Germline V gene lookup returns CDR1 GTSNPN and CDR2 SVGIG (reference sequence). The CDR3 protein is CAWSLGGGDTQYF. The CDR3 DNA is TGTGCCTGGAGTCTGGGGGGAGGAGATACGCAGTATTTT.

J is TRBJ2-7 and V is TRBV7-2; D not resolved. Per germline, CDR1 SGHTA and CDR2 FQGNSA. CDR3 length: 13 residues. V lost 5 bases, J lost 0 bases, and 8 bases lay in between. Written as DNA, the CDR3 is TGTGCCAGCAGCCGGACCACCTCCTACGAGCAGTACTTC. Its translation: CASSRTTSYEQYF.

The rearrangement links TRBV6-5 to TRBJ1-4; tentative D call: TRBD1 (6 bases). Germline V lookup: CDR1 MNHEY, CDR2 SVGAGI. The V end lost 10 bases, the J end lost 4 bases, and 10 bases lay between the germline ends. The CDR3 length is 12 residues. CDR3 residues: CATSQGNEKLFF. For the CDR3, the DNA is TGTGCCACCTCACAGGGTAATGAAAAACTGTTTTTT.

CDR3 sequence: CASSVGGGSQPQHF. The CDR3 DNA sequence: TGTGCCAGCAGTGTTGGAGGGGGCAGCCAGCCCCAGCATTTT. The genes are TRBV2 and TRBJ1-5; 7 bases agree with TRBD1. The CDR3 is made up of 14 amino acids. From germline, CDR1 is SNHLY and CDR2 FYNNEI. Unmatched junction bases numbered 7, after V lost 4 bases and J lost 7 bases.

This chain links TRBV19 with TRBJ2-1; tentatively, D is TRBD2 (5 bases). The V and J ends lost 3 bases and 8 bases respectively, with 14 bases between them. This CDR3 spans 14 amino acids. CDR1 and CDR2 from the germline V gene are LNHDA and SQIVND (reference sequence). The CDR3 DNA is TGTGCCAGTAGTATCTGGCGGGCCCGGGATGAGCAGTTCTTC. This translates into CASSIWRARDEQFF. The whole variable domain, filled in from reference TRBV19 and TRBJ2-1, reads DGGITQSPKYLFRKEGQNVTLSCEQNLNHDAMYWYRQDPGQGLRLIYYSQIVNDFQKGDIAEGYSVSREKKESFPLTVTSAQKNPTAFYLCASSIWRARDEQFFGPGTRLTVL.

The chain has TRBV5-8 and TRBJ2-5, with D possibly called TRBD1 or TRBD2 (6 bases each). Germline V gene data show CDR1 as SGHTS and CDR2 as YDEGEE. CDR3 size: 17 residues. V was cut by 1 base and J by 0 bases, with 16 bases left in between. This CDR3 is CASSLWGAVRDQETQYF. CDR3 nucleotides: TGTGCCAGCAGCTTGTGGGGGGCCGTACGGGACCAAGAGACCCAGTACTTC.